Listed below are T cell receptor beta chains from one sample, sequenced in a study of T cell responses to AZD1222 COVID-19 vaccine. This table comes from immunoSEQ multiplex PCR, and its TCRdb copy is limited to in-frame clones, with some not included. Here the sample spans fewer than 140,000 clones, 90% being singletons. The sequencing here drew on peripheral blood, taken 28 days after the second AZD1222 dose. The receptors originated from an adult who received the AZD1222 COVID-19 vaccine. The CDR3 runs from the conserved cysteine through the conserved F or W. The order of the fields is CDR3 DNA, CDR3 protein, CDR3 length, V gene, clone size, D gene, J gene. A D gene is named only where the DNA matches it firmly. Some rows mark clone size as missing; the rest say once, few, many or name a class of expanded clone.

CDR3 DNA: TGTGCCAGTAGCCTCGGGGCCGCGGGGGCCGCAGATACGCAGTATTTT
CDR3 protein: CASSLGAAGAADTQYF
CDR3 length: 16
V gene: TRBV19
clone size: -
D gene: -
J gene: TRBJ2-3

CDR3 DNA: TGCGCCAGCAGCAACTCCCGGGACAGGGCCGGTGGCTACACCTTC
CDR3 protein: CASSNSRDRAGGYTF
CDR3 length: 15
V gene: TRBV4-3
clone size: -
D gene: TRBD1
J gene: TRBJ1-2

CDR3 DNA: TGTGCCAGCAGCCAAGTAAGTCCCACTGAAGCTTTCTTT
CDR3 protein: CASSQVSPTEAFF
CDR3 length: 13
V gene: TRBV3-1/TRBV3-2
clone size: once
D gene: -
J gene: TRBJ1-1

CDR3 DNA: TGTGCCAGTAGTATAGGAGACAGCAGAAACACCATATATTTT
CDR3 protein: CASSIGDSRNTIYF
CDR3 length: 14
V gene: TRBV19
clone size: -
D gene: -
J gene: TRBJ1-3

CDR3 DNA: TGTGCCATCGGCGAGGGGGCGCATCAGCCCCAGCATTTT
CDR3 protein: CAIGEGAHQPQHF
CDR3 length: 13
V gene: TRBV10-3
clone size: -
D gene: TRBD1
J gene: TRBJ1-5

CDR3 DNA: TGTGCCAGCAGTACGACAGAAAATCAGCCCCAGCATTTT
CDR3 protein: CASSTTENQPQHF
CDR3 length: 13
V gene: TRBV6-4
clone size: -
D gene: -
J gene: TRBJ1-5

CDR3 DNA: TGTGCCAGCAGCCGGAATGGGGGTCGCTTAGACGAGCAGTACTTC
CDR3 protein: CASSRNGGRLDEQYF
CDR3 length: 15
V gene: TRBV6-5
clone size: -
D gene: -
J gene: TRBJ2-7

CDR3 DNA: TGTGCCAGCAGCCCCGCCGAGCGGGGGGTATACGAGCAGTACTTC
CDR3 protein: CASSPAERGVYEQYF
CDR3 length: 15
V gene: TRBV9
clone size: -
D gene: TRBD2
J gene: TRBJ2-7

CDR3 DNA: TGTGCCAGCAGCTTAGCGACCGGGTCGGGCTACACCTTC
CDR3 protein: CASSLATGSGYTF
CDR3 length: 13
V gene: TRBV11-1
clone size: once
D gene: -
J gene: TRBJ1-2

CDR3 DNA: TGTGCCAGCTCACCACCGGGGGGGAAAGTTGCCCAGTACTTC
CDR3 protein: CASSPPGGKVAQYF
CDR3 length: 14
V gene: TRBV18
clone size: -
D gene: TRBD2
J gene: TRBJ2-5

CDR3 DNA: TGTGCCAGCAGGACAAGGGGCACTGAAGCTTTCTTT
CDR3 protein: CASRTRGTEAFF
CDR3 length: 12
V gene: TRBV2
clone size: -
D gene: -
J gene: TRBJ1-1

CDR3 DNA: TGCGCCAGCCTGGTACAAGGGCAGTACTCCTACGAGCAGTACTTC
CDR3 protein: CASLVQGQYSYEQYF
CDR3 length: 15
V gene: TRBV10-1
clone size: -
D gene: -
J gene: TRBJ2-7

CDR3 DNA: TGTGCCAGCAGCTTAGTCCAGGGGAGGACCGGGGAGCTGTTTTTT
CDR3 protein: CASSLVQGRTGELFF
CDR3 length: 15
V gene: TRBV11-1
clone size: once
D gene: -
J gene: TRBJ2-2

CDR3 DNA: TGTGCCAGCAGCGACGGTTATAGCAATCAGCCCCAGCATTTT
CDR3 protein: CASSDGYSNQPQHF
CDR3 length: 14
V gene: TRBV9
clone size: -
D gene: -
J gene: TRBJ1-5

CDR3 DNA: TGTGCCAGCAGCCCAGACACGGGGAACACCGGGGAGCTGTTTTTT
CDR3 protein: CASSPDTGNTGELFF
CDR3 length: 15
V gene: TRBV7-2
clone size: -
D gene: -
J gene: TRBJ2-2

CDR3 DNA: TGTGCCAGCTCACCCTCCGGGTCTCATGACAATTCACCCCTCCACTTT
CDR3 protein: CASSPSGSHDNSPLHF
CDR3 length: 16
V gene: TRBV18
clone size: -
D gene: -
J gene: TRBJ1-6

CDR3 DNA: TGTGCCTGGAGACCGCTAGCTTTTACTACAGAGACCCAGTACTTC
CDR3 protein: CAWRPLAFTTETQYF
CDR3 length: 15
V gene: TRBV30
clone size: once
D gene: -
J gene: TRBJ2-5

CDR3 DNA: TGTGCCAGTAGTACATTAGGTTGGGGGGGTCAGCCCCAGCATTTT
CDR3 protein: CASSTLGWGGQPQHF
CDR3 length: 15
V gene: TRBV19
clone size: -
D gene: -
J gene: TRBJ1-5

CDR3 DNA: TGTGCCAGTAGTCCCCGGGTGGGGGTGGAGACCCAGTACTTC
CDR3 protein: CASSPRVGVETQYF
CDR3 length: 14
V gene: TRBV19
clone size: -
D gene: -
J gene: TRBJ2-5

CDR3 DNA: TGTGCCAGCACCAAAGGGGGCAGGCACCCCTATGGCTACACCTTC
CDR3 protein: CASTKGGRHPYGYTF
CDR3 length: 15
V gene: TRBV13
clone size: -
D gene: TRBD1
J gene: TRBJ1-2

CDR3 DNA: TGTGCCAGCAGCTTAGGCGGAACTAGCACAGATACGCAGTATTTT
CDR3 protein: CASSLGGTSTDTQYF
CDR3 length: 15
V gene: TRBV7-6
clone size: once
D gene: -
J gene: TRBJ2-3

CDR3 DNA: TGTGCCAGCATTCCCGGGACAGCGAGCACAGATACGCAGTATTTT
CDR3 protein: CASIPGTASTDTQYF
CDR3 length: 15
V gene: TRBV25-1
clone size: -
D gene: TRBD1
J gene: TRBJ2-3

CDR3 DNA: TGTGCCAGTTCGAGGACGCCCTACGAGCAGTACTTC
CDR3 protein: CASSRTPYEQYF
CDR3 length: 12
V gene: TRBV19
clone size: -
D gene: -
J gene: TRBJ2-7

CDR3 DNA: TGTGCCAGCACCCAAGGGGAGACAGGGCAAGAGACCCAGTACTTC
CDR3 protein: CASTQGETGQETQYF
CDR3 length: 15
V gene: TRBV7-9
clone size: -
D gene: TRBD1
J gene: TRBJ2-5

CDR3 DNA: TGCGCCAGCAGCTTGGCCGGAGGGTCAAATCAGCCCCAGCATTTT
CDR3 protein: CASSLAGGSNQPQHF
CDR3 length: 15
V gene: TRBV5-1
clone size: -
D gene: -
J gene: TRBJ1-5

CDR3 DNA: TGTGCCAGCAGCAATGGACGGCCAACCGGCCAGCCCCAGCATTTT
CDR3 protein: CASSNGRPTGQPQHF
CDR3 length: 15
V gene: TRBV21-1
clone size: -
D gene: -
J gene: TRBJ1-5

CDR3 DNA: TGTGCCAGCTCACGGTCGAGGGGGGACTACAATGAGCAGTTCTTC
CDR3 protein: CASSRSRGDYNEQFF
CDR3 length: 15
V gene: TRBV18
clone size: -
D gene: -
J gene: TRBJ2-1

CDR3 DNA: TGTGCCAGCAGTTACGAAAGGGGGAGATCCTACGAGCAGTACTTC
CDR3 protein: CASSYERGRSYEQYF
CDR3 length: 15
V gene: TRBV6-6
clone size: -
D gene: -
J gene: TRBJ2-7

CDR3 DNA: TGTGCCAGCAGCTCGGGGACATTCGCCGGCTCTGGGGCCAACGTCCTGACTTTC
CDR3 protein: CASSSGTFAGSGANVLTF
CDR3 length: 18
V gene: TRBV5-4
clone size: -
D gene: -
J gene: TRBJ2-6

CDR3 DNA: TGTGCCAGCAGCTTAGGGGGGACAGGGGCAGATACGCAGTATTTT
CDR3 protein: CASSLGGTGADTQYF
CDR3 length: 15
V gene: TRBV7-3
clone size: once
D gene: TRBD1
J gene: TRBJ2-3

CDR3 DNA: TGTGCCAGCAGCGCCGGGACAGAGAACACCGGGGAGCTGTTTTTT
CDR3 protein: CASSAGTENTGELFF
CDR3 length: 15
V gene: TRBV9
clone size: -
D gene: TRBD1
J gene: TRBJ2-2

CDR3 DNA: TGTGCCAGCAGCCACATAGGGCCGTACTCTGGGGCCAACGTCCTGACTTTC
CDR3 protein: CASSHIGPYSGANVLTF
CDR3 length: 17
V gene: TRBV3-1/TRBV3-2
clone size: -
D gene: -
J gene: TRBJ2-6

CDR3 DNA: TGTGCCACCAGCAGGGCACCGGGACAGATTAATTCACCCCTCCACTTT
CDR3 protein: CATSRAPGQINSPLHF
CDR3 length: 16
V gene: TRBV15
clone size: -
D gene: TRBD1
J gene: TRBJ1-6

CDR3 DNA: TGTGCCAGCAGCCGCACAGGGGGCTCCTACAATGAGCAGTTCTTC
CDR3 protein: CASSRTGGSYNEQFF
CDR3 length: 15
V gene: TRBV6-5
clone size: -
D gene: TRBD1
J gene: TRBJ2-1

CDR3 DNA: TGTGCCAGTAGTACCACGGGACTAGCGGGGGGCCGGACCGGGGAGCTGTTTTTT
CDR3 protein: CASSTTGLAGGRTGELFF
CDR3 length: 18
V gene: TRBV19
clone size: -
D gene: TRBD2
J gene: TRBJ2-2

CDR3 DNA: TGTGCCAGCTCACCACCGGAAGGGAACAATGAGCAGTTCTTC
CDR3 protein: CASSPPEGNNEQFF
CDR3 length: 14
V gene: TRBV18
clone size: few
D gene: -
J gene: TRBJ2-1

CDR3 DNA: TGTGCCATCAGTCGGACAGGGAGCTATGGCTACACCTTC
CDR3 protein: CAISRTGSYGYTF
CDR3 length: 13
V gene: TRBV10-3
clone size: -
D gene: TRBD1
J gene: TRBJ1-2

CDR3 DNA: TGTGCCAGCAGCCGCAAGGGGGACGGAAACACCATATATTTT
CDR3 protein: CASSRKGDGNTIYF
CDR3 length: 14
V gene: TRBV5-8
clone size: -
D gene: -
J gene: TRBJ1-3

CDR3 DNA: TGCAGCGTTGACCAGAACACTGAAGCTTTCTTT
CDR3 protein: CSVDQNTEAFF
CDR3 length: 11
V gene: TRBV29-1
clone size: -
D gene: -
J gene: TRBJ1-1

CDR3 DNA: TGTGCCAGTAGATCGGGTCAGCCCCAGCATTTT
CDR3 protein: CASRSGQPQHF
CDR3 length: 11
V gene: TRBV19
clone size: once
D gene: -
J gene: TRBJ1-5

CDR3 DNA: TGCGCCAGCATCGTTCGGGGGGGCAATCAGCCCCAGCATTTT
CDR3 protein: CASIVRGGNQPQHF
CDR3 length: 14
V gene: TRBV10-1
clone size: -
D gene: -
J gene: TRBJ1-5

CDR3 DNA: TGTGCCAGCAGCTTCCCTAGCTCCAGCTCCTACGAGCAGTACTTC
CDR3 protein: CASSFPSSSSYEQYF
CDR3 length: 15
V gene: TRBV7-2
clone size: -
D gene: -
J gene: TRBJ2-7

CDR3 DNA: TGTGCCAGCAGCCCCCCAGGGGGCCGCGACGAGCAGTACTTC
CDR3 protein: CASSPPGGRDEQYF
CDR3 length: 14
V gene: TRBV7-9
clone size: -
D gene: TRBD1
J gene: TRBJ2-7

CDR3 DNA: TGTGCCAGCAGCCCAAGGCCTGGGTTAGCTAATGAAAAACTGTTTTTT
CDR3 protein: CASSPRPGLANEKLFF
CDR3 length: 16
V gene: TRBV7-2
clone size: -
D gene: -
J gene: TRBJ1-4

CDR3 DNA: TGTGCCAGCAGCTTGGAATATTCACCCCTCCACTTT
CDR3 protein: CASSLEYSPLHF
CDR3 length: 12
V gene: TRBV7-9
clone size: -
D gene: -
J gene: TRBJ1-6

CDR3 DNA: TGTGCCAGCAGTTGGGGGCGGGACTATAGCTACTACGAGCAGTACTTC
CDR3 protein: CASSWGRDYSYYEQYF
CDR3 length: 16
V gene: TRBV6-9
clone size: -
D gene: -
J gene: TRBJ2-7

CDR3 DNA: TGTGCCAGCAGTGAGCGTCTAGCGGGGGTCGATGAGCAGTTCTTC
CDR3 protein: CASSERLAGVDEQFF
CDR3 length: 15
V gene: TRBV2
clone size: -
D gene: TRBD2
J gene: TRBJ2-1

CDR3 DNA: TGTGCCAGCAGTTCCCGCCAGGTCTCTGGAAACACCATATATTTT
CDR3 protein: CASSSRQVSGNTIYF
CDR3 length: 15
V gene: TRBV6-5
clone size: -
D gene: -
J gene: TRBJ1-3

CDR3 DNA: TGTGCCAGCAGTACCTGGTCAGGGGGCTCCTACGAGCAGTACTTC
CDR3 protein: CASSTWSGGSYEQYF
CDR3 length: 15
V gene: TRBV6-5
clone size: -
D gene: TRBD1
J gene: TRBJ2-7

CDR3 DNA: TGTGCCAGCAGCTTACTAGCAGGGGGCGGAGGGGAGACCCAGTACTTC
CDR3 protein: CASSLLAGGGGETQYF
CDR3 length: 16
V gene: TRBV7-2
clone size: -
D gene: TRBD1
J gene: TRBJ2-5

CDR3 DNA: TGTGCCAGCAGCTCCCGACAGGGCTCCTACAATGAGCAGTTCTTC
CDR3 protein: CASSSRQGSYNEQFF
CDR3 length: 15
V gene: TRBV7-3
clone size: -
D gene: TRBD1
J gene: TRBJ2-1

CDR3 DNA: TGTGCCAGCTCAGGGGACAGCTCCTATAATTCACCCCTCCACTTT
CDR3 protein: CASSGDSSYNSPLHF
CDR3 length: 15
V gene: TRBV18
clone size: -
D gene: TRBD1
J gene: TRBJ1-6

CDR3 DNA: TGTGCCAGCAGTTTATTAGCGGGGGGGCCCAATGAGCAGTTCTTC
CDR3 protein: CASSLLAGGPNEQFF
CDR3 length: 15
V gene: TRBV27
clone size: -
D gene: TRBD2
J gene: TRBJ2-1

CDR3 DNA: TGCGCCAGCAGCCGTTGGACCCAAGGGGGAGAGACCCAGTACTTC
CDR3 protein: CASSRWTQGGETQYF
CDR3 length: 15
V gene: TRBV5-1
clone size: -
D gene: -
J gene: TRBJ2-5

CDR3 DNA: TGTGCCATCAGTGAGGGTACAGGCTTCAATCAGCCCCAGCATTTT
CDR3 protein: CAISEGTGFNQPQHF
CDR3 length: 15
V gene: TRBV10-3
clone size: once
D gene: -
J gene: TRBJ1-5